These 30 T cell receptor beta chains were sequenced from one sample in a study of CD8+ T cells in alopecia areata. Treatment here: oral pan-JAK inhibitor, 5-10 mg twice daily. Isolated RNA was reverse transcribed into cDNA used as the sequencing template. Produced via immunoSEQ multiplex PCR; TCRdb's table is partial and in-frame only. Of 80,000 or so clones detected, approximately 64% appear once; the ten largest clones hold around a quarter. The input for sequencing was CD8+ T cells sorted from blood, taken at week 24, from a patient treated with tofacitinib. All receptors come from a human donor with alopecia areata.

The chain combines TRBV15 with TRBJ1-2; D perhaps matches TRBD1 (5 bases). Germline V lookup: CDR1 LNHNV, CDR2 YYDKDF (reference sequence). The CDR3 length is 15 residues. V was clipped by 1 base and J by 4 bases, with 13 bases between them. This CDR3 is CATSRARGPVYGYTF. For the CDR3, the DNA is TGTGCCACCAGCAGAGCCCGGGGACCAGTCTATGGCTACACCTTC.

The V and J genes are TRBV28 and TRBJ2-1; 7 nucleotides line up with TRBD2. This CDR3 spans 15 amino acids. In germline, CDR1 is MDHEN, CDR2 SYDVKM. V shed 2 bases, J shed 2 bases, and the junction held 3 bases outside the gene matches. The DNA for the CDR3 is TGTGCCAGCAGTTTACTAGCGGCAACCTACAATGAGCAGTTCTTC. Amino acid sequence: CASSLLAATYNEQFF.

This clone was observed many times. The chain uses TRBV10-3 and TRBJ2-1; D tentatively reads TRBD1 or TRBD2 (6 bases each). Germline V lookup: CDR1 ENHRY, CDR2 SYGVKD. V was pared by 2 bases and J by 4 bases, with 12 bases between. CDR3 length equals 15 residues. The CDR3 protein is CAISEKGGGYNEQFF. The CDR3 DNA sequence: TGTGCCATCAGTGAGAAAGGAGGGGGTTACAATGAGCAGTTCTTC.

The chain combines TRBV10-2 with TRBJ2-7; D assignment may be TRBD1 or TRBD2 (5 bases each). The CDR3 runs 12 residues. Germline V gene data show CDR1 as WSHSY and CDR2 as SAAADI. Trimming pared 5 bases from V and 7 bases from J, leaving 12 bases between. The CDR3 DNA follows: TGCGCCAGCAGTCCCCAGGGAGATGAGCAGTACTTC. This translates into CASSPQGDEQYF.

The chain joins TRBV27 to TRBJ2-1, with a possible D match to TRBD1 (6 bases). The V gene's germline CDR1 is MNHEY and CDR2 SMNVEV (reference sequence). V shed 5 bases and J shed 8 bases, with 19 bases lying between them. The length of the CDR3 is 15 residues. CDR3 coding DNA: TGTGCCAGCAGTCTCCCCGACAGGTTACCCGATGAGCAGTTCTTC. Its protein is CASSLPDRLPDEQFF.

This chain connects TRBV19 to TRBJ1-5, with TRBD1 matching over 7 bases. This CDR3 spans 16 amino acids. CDR1 and CDR2 from the germline V gene are LNHDA and SQIVND (reference sequence). J gave up 6 bases and V 5 bases, and 13 bases lay outside the gene matches. CDR3 sequence (DNA): TGTGCCAGTAGTGCCCAGGGGGGGGCAGGACGTCAGCCCCAGCATTTT. Translating it yields CASSAQGGAGRQPQHF.

The chain links TRBV19 to TRBJ1-1; tentative D call: TRBD1 (5 bases). The V gene lost 5 bases and the J gene lost 1 base, with 11 bases spanning the gap. The CDR3 contains 14 residues. Germline V CDR1 and CDR2: LNHDA, SQIVND (reference sequence). CDR3 bases: TGTGCCAGTAGTGAGGACACGGCGAACACTGAAGCTTTCTTT. Translated: CASSEDTANTEAFF. Variable domain in full (rest from reference TRBV19 and TRBJ1-1): DGGITQSPKYLFRKEGQNVTLSCEQNLNHDAMYWYRQDPGQGLRLIYYSQIVNDFQKGDIAEGYSVSREKKESFPLTVTSAQKNPTAFYLCASSEDTANTEAFFGQGTRLTVV.

This rearrangement joins TRBV29-1 to TRBJ2-1, with D possibly matching TRBD1 (6 bases). CDR3 length: 14 amino acids. From germline, CDR1 is SQVTM and CDR2 ANQGSEA. Deletions cut 2 bases from V and 4 bases from J, with 12 bases between. The CDR3 is CSVEQDSLYNEQFF. The DNA of the CDR3 is TGCAGCGTTGAACAGGACAGCCTTTACAATGAGCAGTTCTTC.

The chain joins TRBV30 to TRBJ2-7; TRBD2 matches at 10 bases. This CDR3 contains 14 residues. Losses at the gene ends were 3 bases for V and 2 bases for J; bases not matched to a gene: 4. Germline assignment: CDR1 GTSNPN and CDR2 SVGIG (reference sequence). The CDR3 reads CAWRGLAEAYEQYF. Written as DNA, the CDR3 is TGTGCCTGGAGAGGACTAGCGGAAGCCTACGAGCAGTACTTC. Based on the CDR3 plus reference TRBV30 and TRBJ2-7, the full variable domain is SQTIHQWPATLVQPVGSPLSLECTVEGTSNPNLYWYRQAAGRGLQLLFYSVGIGQISSEVPQNLSASRPQDRQFILSSKKLLLSDSGFYLCAWRGLAEAYEQYFGPGTRLTVT.

The rearrangement joins TRBV5-1 to TRBJ2-7; a possible D gene is TRBD1 (6 bases). The germline V and J ends were trimmed by 4 bases and 4 bases, with 18 bases remaining between them. CDR1 is SGHRS, CDR2 YFSETQ, per germline. This CDR3 contains 15 residues. This chain's CDR3 is CASSPLPGALYEQYF. The DNA for the CDR3 is TGCGCCAGCAGCCCCCTCCCAGGGGCGCTTTACGAGCAGTACTTC.

The CDR3 spells CSARDGHIHEQYF. The CDR3 DNA reads as TGCAGCGCCCGGGATGGGCACATCCACGAGCAGTACTTC. V usage is TRBV29-1 and J usage is TRBJ2-7; D perhaps matches TRBD2 (5 bases). V was cut by 7 bases and J by 5 bases, with 18 bases left in between. From germline, CDR1 is SQVTM and CDR2 ANQGSEA. The CDR3 sequence is 13 residues long.

This chain uses TRBV18 with TRBJ1-1, with D uncertain. CDR3 length: 14 amino acids. V lost 5 bases and J 6 bases, leaving 16 bases between the germline ends. CDR1 KGHSH and CDR2 LQKENI come from the germline V gene. CDR3 protein: CASSRRPPLPEAFF. The CDR3 DNA follows: TGTGCCAGCTCAAGACGCCCTCCCCTACCTGAAGCTTTCTTT.

CDR3 sequence: CAIRRKSTREDTEAFF. CDR3 DNA: TGTGCCATCAGGAGAAAGTCGACAAGAGAGGACACTGAAGCTTTCTTT. This chain joins TRBV10-3 and TRBJ1-1; D call uncertain. Trimming left V 6 bases short and J 3 bases short, with 20 bases between. This CDR3 has 16 residues. CDR1 ENHRY and CDR2 SYGVKD come from the germline V gene.

This rearrangement joins TRBV7-9 to TRBJ2-4; D is possibly TRBD2 (7 bases). V was pared by 5 bases and J by 7 bases, with 24 bases between. The CDR3 runs 17 residues. Germline V gives CDR1 SEHNR, CDR2 FQNEAQ (reference sequence). Here the CDR3 reads CASSPSTSGGLRNIQYF. CDR3 nucleotides: TGTGCCAGCAGCCCCAGCACTTCCGGGGGGCTGAGGAACATTCAGTACTTC.

The chain carries TRBV10-3 and TRBJ2-7, with a possible D match to TRBD1 (6 bases). Between the trimmed V and J ends, which lost 6 bases and 3 bases, there was a span of 18 bases. Per germline, CDR1 ENHRY and CDR2 SYGVKD. The CDR3 extends over 15 amino acids. CDR3 bases: TGTGCCATCAGAGAATCAACAGGGACGGTCTACGAGCAGTACTTC. Its translation is CAIRESTGTVYEQYF.

The chain employs TRBV4-1 and TRBJ2-7; TRBD1 agrees at 7 bases. CDR3 length equals 15 residues. CDR1 is MGHRA, CDR2 YSYEKL, per germline. V shed 4 bases and J 2 bases; nucleotides not matched to a gene: 8. The CDR3 region has the DNA TGCGCCAGCAGCCGGACCGGGACAGTGCCCTACGAGCAGTACTTC. This translates into CASSRTGTVPYEQYF.

Only a few counts were recorded for this clone. The CDR3 here is CSVSGTGWYEQYF. The CDR3 DNA is TGCAGCGTTTCCGGGACAGGGTGGTACGAGCAGTACTTC. This rearrangement joins TRBV29-1 to TRBJ2-7; 9 nucleotides agree with TRBD1. The ends lost 5 bases at V and 4 bases at J; junction bases unmatched: 6. There are 13 residues in the CDR3. Germline lookup yields CDR1 SQVTM and CDR2 ANQGSEA.

The chain joins TRBV4-1 to TRBJ2-7, with TRBD1 matching 11 bases. CDR1 MGHRA and CDR2 YSYEKL come from the germline V gene. The trim removed 1 base at V and 4 bases at J, leaving 6 bases unmatched. This CDR3 is built from 16 residues. The CDR3 region is CASSQGSDRGLYEQYF. The CDR3 DNA is TGCGCCAGCAGCCAAGGTTCGGACAGGGGGCTATACGAGCAGTACTTC.

In this sample, this clone turned up a few times. The chain carries TRBV19 and TRBJ2-7, with D unclear. The CDR3 sequence is 13 residues long. Germline-derived CDR1 and CDR2 are LNHDA and SQIVND (reference sequence). Trimming stripped 3 bases from V and 1 base from J, with 7 bases between. The CDR3 region is CASSIGPSYEQYF. CDR3 nucleotide sequence: TGTGCCAGTAGTATCGGACCTTCCTACGAGCAGTACTTC.

The chain couples TRBV11-3 to TRBJ1-5; 7 bases agree with TRBD1. Germline V gene sequence: CDR1 SGHNT, CDR2 YENEEA. V was clipped by 10 bases and J by 0 bases; unmatched bases: 15. This CDR3 has 17 amino acids. The CDR3 DNA follows: TGTGCCACCCTACGGGGGTCAGGGGGGAATAGCAATCAGCCCCAGCATTTT. Residues: CATLRGSGGNSNQPQHF.

This clone was detected only a few times. The chain links TRBV27 to TRBJ1-1, with D uncertain. The CDR3 totals 14 residues. The germline V gene has CDR1 MNHEY and CDR2 SMNVEV (reference sequence). The ends were cut back, 5 bases at V and 1 base at J, with 11 bases in the middle. The CDR3 sequence is CASSLGRTNTEAFF. The CDR3 bases are TGTGCCAGCAGTCTAGGACGGACGAACACTGAAGCTTTCTTT.

The V and J genes are TRBV30 and TRBJ2-5, with TRBD1 matching 10 bases. The V gene's germline CDR1 is GTSNPN and CDR2 SVGIG (reference sequence). CDR3 size: 14 residues. Unmatched junction bases numbered 6, after V lost 2 bases and J lost 6 bases. CDR3 coding DNA: TGTGCCTGGAGTTCAGGACAGGGGGTGAAGACCCAGTACTTC. Protein product: CAWSSGQGVKTQYF.

This chain uses TRBV6-1 with TRBJ2-4; 7 bases are a match to TRBD1. After removal of 6 bases from V and 7 bases from J, the junction contained 9 bases not matched to a gene. Germline CDR1 reads MNHNS; CDR2 reads SASEGT. The CDR3 spans 14 residues. CDR3 amino acids: CASRGRGLGNIQYF. The CDR3 DNA sequence: TGTGCCAGCAGGGGAAGGGGGCTCGGGAACATTCAGTACTTC.

A few counts support this clone. The chain joins TRBV6-1 to TRBJ2-7; D might be TRBD1 (5 bases). Germline lookup yields CDR1 MNHNS and CDR2 SASEGT. The CDR3 length is 12 residues. Trimming removed 8 bases at V and 2 bases at J, with 10 bases between. The CDR3 coding sequence is TGTGCCAGCGGGCAGGGCCCCTACGAGCAGTACTTC. It specifies CASGQGPYEQYF.

V is TRBV7-6 and J is TRBJ2-1, with 9 nucleotides matching TRBD1. The CDR3 sequence is 14 residues long. CDR1 SGHVS and CDR2 FNYEAQ come from the germline V gene. J gave up 6 bases and V 3 bases, and 3 bases lay outside the gene matches. CDR3 residues: CASSLGQGLNEQFF. The CDR3 DNA reads as TGTGCCAGCAGCTTGGGACAGGGCCTCAATGAGCAGTTCTTC.

This clone has only a few counts. This rearrangement joins TRBV19 to TRBJ2-1; perhaps TRBD1 as D (6 bases). Germline CDR1 LNHDA, CDR2 SQIVND (reference sequence). This CDR3 region has 15 residues. V lost 4 bases and J 3 bases, leaving 13 bases between the germline ends. CDR3 loop: CASSTSRTVYNEQFF. CDR3 nucleotide sequence: TGTGCCAGTAGTACCTCTCGGACAGTCTACAATGAGCAGTTCTTC.

The V and J genes are TRBV23-1 and TRBJ2-1; 7 bases line up with TRBD1. TRBV23-1 is treated as an ORF (open reading frame) with a function not yet certain. This CDR3 region has 14 residues. V shed 2 bases and J 3 bases; nucleotides not matched to a gene: 1. CDR3 sequence: CASSQRDSYNEQFF. The CDR3 DNA follows: TGCGCCAGCAGTCAACGGGACAGCTACAATGAGCAGTTCTTC.

The V gene is TRBV4-1, the J gene TRBJ2-7; 10 positions match TRBD2. V gave up 3 bases and J gave up 2 bases; unmatched junction bases: 4. The length of the CDR3 is 15 residues. Germline CDR1 and CDR2: MGHRA and YSYEKL. The CDR3 DNA is TGCGCCAGCAGCCACCCGGGACTAGCGCCCTACGAGCAGTACTTC. It specifies CASSHPGLAPYEQYF.

The rearrangement uses TRBV4-2 and TRBJ1-2, with TRBD1 identical over 9 bases. This CDR3 contains 15 residues. Germline CDR1 is LGHNA and CDR2 is YNFKEQ. Trimming took 1 base from V and 2 from J; bases not matched to a gene: 2. CDR3 amino acids: CASSQVDRGNYGYTF. The CDR3, as DNA: TGTGCCAGCAGCCAAGTAGACAGGGGGAACTATGGCTACACCTTC.

The chain employs TRBV23-1 and TRBJ2-7; 8 nucleotides align to TRBD1. TRBV23-1 is recorded as an ORF, its role being uncertain. The CDR3 is made up of 15 amino acids. V gave up 3 bases and J gave up 4 bases; unmatched junction bases: 8. CDR3 amino acids: CASSQMTGVFYEQYF. The CDR3 coding sequence is TGCGCCAGCAGTCAGATGACAGGGGTGTTTTACGAGCAGTACTTC.